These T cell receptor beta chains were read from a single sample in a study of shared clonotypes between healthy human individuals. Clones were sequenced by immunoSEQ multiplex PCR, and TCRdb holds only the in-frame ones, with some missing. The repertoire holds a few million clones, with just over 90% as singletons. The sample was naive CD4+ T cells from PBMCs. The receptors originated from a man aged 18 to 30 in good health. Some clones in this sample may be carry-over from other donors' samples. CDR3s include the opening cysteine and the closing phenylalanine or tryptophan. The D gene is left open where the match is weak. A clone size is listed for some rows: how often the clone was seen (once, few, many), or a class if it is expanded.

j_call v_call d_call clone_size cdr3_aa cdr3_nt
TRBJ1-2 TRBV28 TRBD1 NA CASSSPGDRHYGYTF TGTGCCAGCAGTTCTCCAGGGGACAGGCACTATGGCTACACCTTC
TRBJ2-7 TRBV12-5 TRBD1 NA CASGTGSPPNEQYF TGTGCTAGTGGGACAGGGAGCCCTCCTAACGAGCAGTACTTC
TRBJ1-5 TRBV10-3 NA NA CAISEFPGDGPQHF TGTGCCATCAGTGAGTTTCCAGGGGATGGGCCCCAGCATTTT
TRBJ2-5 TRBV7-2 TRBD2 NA CASNLQAGVGETQYF TGTGCCAGCAACCTCCAAGCGGGAGTGGGTGAGACCCAGTACTTC
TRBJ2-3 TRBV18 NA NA CASSPLSGADTQYF TGTGCCAGCTCACCTTTATCGGGGGCAGATACGCAGTATTTT
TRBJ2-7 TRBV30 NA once CAWSRQGTYEQYF TGTGCCTGGAGTAGGCAGGGAACCTACGAGCAGTACTTC
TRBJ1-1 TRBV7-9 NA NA CASSPRRAGVGTEAFF TGTGCCAGCAGCCCACGACGGGCTGGGGTTGGGACTGAAGCTTTCTTT
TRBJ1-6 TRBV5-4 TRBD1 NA CASRSGQPHNSPLHF TGTGCCAGCAGGTCGGGACAGCCTCATAATTCACCCCTCCACTTT
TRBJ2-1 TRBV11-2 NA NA CASSRNDGLPTHEQFF TGTGCCAGCAGCCGAAATGACGGACTACCCACACATGAGCAGTTCTTC
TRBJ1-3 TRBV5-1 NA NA CASSLEMANTIYF TGCGCCAGCAGCTTGGAGATGGCGAACACCATATATTTT
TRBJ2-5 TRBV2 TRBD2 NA CASSPLAGGETQYF TGTGCCAGCTCCCCGCTAGCGGGAGGGGAGACCCAGTACTTC
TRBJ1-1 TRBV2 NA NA CASRNDPFSEAFF TGTGCCAGCAGGAATGACCCTTTCTCTGAAGCTTTCTTT
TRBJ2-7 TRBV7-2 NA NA CASSFSALSYEQYF TGTGCCAGCAGCTTCTCTGCGCTCTCCTACGAGCAGTACTTC
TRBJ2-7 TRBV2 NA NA CASSDVSVSSYEQYF TGTGCCAGCAGTGACGTGAGCGTTAGCTCCTACGAGCAGTACTTC
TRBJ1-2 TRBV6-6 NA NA CASSYMATGPGYTF TGTGCCAGCAGTTACATGGCCACAGGGCCCGGCTACACCTTC
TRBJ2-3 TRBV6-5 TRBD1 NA CASTWDRGTDTQYF TGTGCCAGCACATGGGACAGGGGCACAGATACGCAGTATTTT
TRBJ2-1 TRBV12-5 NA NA CASGLTNRNEQFF TGTGCTAGTGGTTTGACCAATCGGAATGAGCAGTTCTTC
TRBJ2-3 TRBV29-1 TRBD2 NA CSGSLTGRGSTDTQYF TGCAGCGGATCCCTTACGGGGCGGGGGAGCACAGATACGCAGTATTTT
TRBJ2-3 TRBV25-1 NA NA CASSDGVADTQYF TGTGCCAGCAGTGATGGGGTTGCAGATACGCAGTATTTT
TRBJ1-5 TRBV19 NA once CASNDTDHGNQPQHF TGTGCCAGTAATGACACCGATCATGGCAATCAGCCCCAGCATTTT
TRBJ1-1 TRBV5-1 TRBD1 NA CASSAGTGVNTEAFF TGCGCCAGCAGCGCCGGGACAGGGGTGAACACTGAAGCTTTCTTT
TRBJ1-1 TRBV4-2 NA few CASSQDILREAFF TGTGCCAGCAGCCAAGATATTTTGAGAGAAGCTTTCTTT
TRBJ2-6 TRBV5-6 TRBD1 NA CASSLTTGTSGANVLTF TGTGCCAGCAGCTTAACGACAGGGACCTCTGGGGCCAACGTCCTGACTTTC
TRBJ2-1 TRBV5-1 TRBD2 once CASSSGLAGYNEQFF TGCGCCAGCAGCTCCGGACTAGCGGGATACAATGAGCAGTTCTTC
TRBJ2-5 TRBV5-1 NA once CASSLAPGRETQYF TGCGCCAGCAGCTTGGCCCCGGGCCGGGAGACCCAGTACTTC
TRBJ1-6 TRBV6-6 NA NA CASSYGDVNSPLHF TGTGCCAGCAGTTACGGGGACGTTAATTCACCCCTCCACTTT
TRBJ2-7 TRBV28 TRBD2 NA CASRPSGASGRYEQYF TGTGCCAGCCGACCTTCTGGGGCTAGCGGGAGGTACGAGCAGTACTTC
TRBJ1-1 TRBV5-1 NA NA CASSLLGGGSPGTEAFF TGCGCCAGCAGCCTACTCGGCGGGGGCAGCCCAGGCACTGAAGCTTTCTTT
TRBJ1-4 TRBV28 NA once CASSTYTGTFNEKLFF TGTGCCAGCAGTACTTATACCGGGACCTTTAATGAAAAACTGTTTTTT
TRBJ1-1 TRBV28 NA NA CASSGPRVLRNTEAFF TGTGCCAGCAGCGGGCCCCGTGTGTTGAGGAACACTGAAGCTTTCTTT
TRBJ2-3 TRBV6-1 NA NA CASSVRASTDTQYF TGTGCCAGCAGTGTCAGGGCTAGCACAGATACGCAGTATTTT
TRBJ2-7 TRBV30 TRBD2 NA CAWTLMRTSGIPYEQYF TGTGCCTGGACCCTAATGAGGACTAGCGGGATCCCCTACGAGCAGTACTTC
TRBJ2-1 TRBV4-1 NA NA CASSGDPNSYNEQFF TGCGCCAGCAGTGGGGACCCTAACTCCTACAATGAGCAGTTCTTC
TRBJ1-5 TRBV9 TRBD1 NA CASSPGQGRIRGAQHF TGTGCCAGCAGCCCTGGACAGGGAAGAATAAGGGGAGCCCAGCATTTT
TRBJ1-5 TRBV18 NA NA CASSPDSGNQPQHF TGTGCCAGCTCACCAGATAGCGGGAATCAGCCCCAGCATTTT
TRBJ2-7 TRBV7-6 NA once CASSLDGETTYEQYF TGTGCCAGCAGCTTAGACGGGGAGACAACCTACGAGCAGTACTTC